The rows below give T cell receptor beta chains drawn from one sample of a study of blood T cell repertoires in COVID-19. Using immunoSEQ multiplex PCR, the repertoire was profiled, and TCRdb retains in-frame clones only, with some absent. This table has fewer than 200,000 clones, roughly 80% appearing once. The specimen was peripheral blood. The receptors stem from a woman aged 70-85 years with acute or convalescent COVID-19. Both conserved end residues are part of each CDR3. D genes are given only for firm matches. Not all rows give a size; the values are once, few, many and, for expanded clones, a class.

>-|few|TRBV30|TRBJ1-3
CAWTVENTIYF
TGTGCCTGGACCGTTGAGAACACCATATATTTT
>-|-|TRBV5-1|TRBJ1-1
CASSLGTGTPGDTEAFF
TGCGCCAGCAGCTTGGGAACCGGGACACCCGGGGATACTGAAGCTTTCTTT
>TRBD1|-|TRBV2|TRBJ1-2
CAVEQGAYGYTF
TGTGCCGTGGAACAGGGGGCTTATGGCTACACCTTC
>-|-|TRBV28|TRBJ1-2
CASRTPPMERNYGYTF
TGTGCCAGCAGGACCCCCCCAATGGAGCGTAACTATGGCTACACCTTC
>-|-|TRBV19|TRBJ2-3
CASSITQGSTDTQYF
TGTGCCAGTAGTATTACCCAGGGGAGCACAGATACGCAGTATTTT
>TRBD1|-|TRBV5-4|TRBJ2-2
CASSLTPDRATGELFF
TGTGCCAGCAGCTTAACCCCCGACAGGGCTACCGGGGAGCTGTTTTTT
>-|-|TRBV19|TRBJ2-1
CASSVTVFYNEQFF
TGTGCCAGTAGTGTGACAGTTTTTTACAATGAGCAGTTCTTC
>TRBD2|-|TRBV7-2|TRBJ2-1
CASSLGGSSGRNEQFF
TGTGCCAGCAGCTTAGGAGGGTCTAGCGGGAGAAATGAGCAGTTCTTC
>-|once|TRBV5-8|TRBJ1-2
CASSPRQQFYGYTF
TGTGCCAGCAGCCCGAGACAGCAATTCTATGGCTACACCTTC
>TRBD1|-|TRBV7-9|TRBJ1-2
CASSSGTATSRYTF
TGTGCCAGCAGCTCCGGGACAGCCACGTCCCGCTACACCTTC
>TRBD1|-|TRBV5-1|TRBJ2-7
CASSVRTGAVYEQYF
TGCGCCAGCAGCGTTCGGACAGGGGCTGTTTACGAGCAGTACTTC
>-|-|TRBV14|TRBJ1-6
CASSQQFNSPLHF
TGTGCCAGCAGCCAACAGTTTAATTCACCCCTCCACTTT
>-|few|TRBV6-5|TRBJ1-5
CASSTSFSNQPQHF
TGTGCCAGCAGTACAAGTTTTAGCAATCAGCCCCAGCATTTT
>-|-|TRBV7-7|TRBJ2-3
CASSLGGADTQYF
TGTGCCAGCAGCTTAGGCGGGGCAGATACGCAGTATTTT
>TRBD1|few|TRBV9|TRBJ2-5
CASSVGQGGLETQYF
TGTGCCAGCAGCGTAGGGCAAGGGGGCCTCGAGACCCAGTACTTC
>TRBD2|-|TRBV4-3|TRBJ2-2
CASSQPSGSNTGELFF
TGCGCCAGCAGCCAACCTAGCGGTTCGAACACCGGGGAGCTGTTTTTT
>-|-|TRBV7-9|TRBJ2-3
CASSRVEGVEGTDTQYF
TGTGCCAGCAGCCGCGTTGAGGGAGTGGAGGGGACAGATACGCAGTATTTT
>TRBD1|-|TRBV6-5|TRBJ1-2
CASRKQGPNYGYTF
TGTGCCAGCAGAAAACAGGGGCCTAACTATGGCTACACCTTC
>-|-|TRBV9|TRBJ2-5
CASSVSVSVETQYF
TGTGCCAGCAGCGTTTCTGTCTCGGTGGAGACCCAGTACTTC
>TRBD1|-|TRBV2|TRBJ1-6
CASSRSSGTGGLRYSPLHF
TGTGCCAGCAGCCGTAGCTCCGGGACAGGGGGCCTACGATATTCACCCCTCCACTTT
>-|-|TRBV29-1|TRBJ2-5
CSVKDRRDQETQYF
TGCAGCGTTAAGGACAGGAGGGACCAAGAGACCCAGTACTTC
>-|-|TRBV14|TRBJ1-6
CASSQGPRSPLHF
TGTGCCAGCAGCCAAGGGCCCCGGAGCCCCCTCCACTTT
>TRBD1|-|TRBV7-9|TRBJ1-2
CASSTGTALGYGYTF
TGTGCCAGCAGCACCGGGACAGCCCTAGGGTATGGCTACACCTTC
>-|once|TRBV27|TRBJ2-7
CASSSIAEAYEQYF
TGTGCCAGCAGTTCAATAGCGGAAGCCTACGAGCAGTACTTC
>TRBD1|-|TRBV27|TRBJ1-2
CASSFYPGGYGYTF
TGTGCCAGCAGTTTTTACCCAGGGGGCTATGGCTACACCTTC
>-|-|TRBV19|TRBJ2-1
CASSYSGNNEQFF
TGTGCCAGTAGCTACTCGGGGAACAATGAGCAGTTCTTC
>TRBD2|-|TRBV29-1|TRBJ2-2
CSVGLAGGTGELFF
TGCAGCGTTGGACTAGCGGGAGGAACCGGGGAGCTGTTTTTT
>-|once|TRBV6-6|TRBJ1-5
CASRLQGMSNQPQHF
TGTGCCAGCCGGCTTCAGGGGATGAGCAATCAGCCCCAGCATTTT
>-|-|TRBV30|TRBJ1-1
CAWSAGPGTEAFF
TGTGCCTGGAGTGCAGGGCCTGGCACTGAAGCTTTCTTT
>TRBD2|many|TRBV28|TRBJ2-1
CASSFGVPSGVNEQFF
TGTGCCAGCAGCTTTGGGGTTCCTAGCGGCGTAAATGAGCAGTTCTTC
>-|-|TRBV12-3/TRBV12-4|TRBJ1-3
CASSFFSGNTIYF
TGTGCCAGCAGTTTCTTCTCTGGAAACACCATATATTTT
>TRBD1|-|TRBV2|TRBJ1-6
CASTPRTGNNSPLHF
TGTGCCAGCACCCCTCGGACAGGAAATAATTCACCCCTCCACTTT
>TRBD1|-|TRBV6-5|TRBJ1-2
CASSQTGDPYGYTF
TGTGCCAGCAGCCAAACAGGGGACCCCTATGGCTACACCTTC
>TRBD2|once|TRBV6-2/TRBV6-3|TRBJ2-1
CASSGTSGPEQFF
TGTGCCAGCAGTGGGACTAGCGGCCCGGAGCAGTTCTTC
>TRBD2|-|TRBV9|TRBJ2-3
CASSALGRGITDTQYF
TGTGCCAGCAGCGCCCTGGGGCGGGGGATCACAGATACGCAGTATTTT
>TRBD1|few|TRBV28|TRBJ1-4
CASSPRTGVRIALFF
TGTGCCAGCAGCCCCAGGACAGGGGTCCGGATAGCACTGTTTTTT
>TRBD2|-|TRBV6-2/TRBV6-3|TRBJ2-7
CASSRGLAYYEQYF
TGTGCCAGCAGTAGGGGACTAGCCTACTACGAGCAGTACTTC
>-|-|TRBV2|TRBJ2-3
CASSLYASPTDTQYF
TGTGCCAGCAGTCTTTATGCCAGTCCCACAGATACGCAGTATTTT
>-|-|TRBV15|TRBJ1-6
CATSRDQSSGGSPLHF
TGTGCCACCAGCAGAGATCAGAGTTCCGGGGGATCACCCCTCCACTTT
>TRBD2|-|TRBV5-4|TRBJ2-1
CASSTRLAGEYNEQFF
TGTGCCAGCAGCACGAGGCTAGCGGGAGAGTACAATGAGCAGTTCTTC
>-|-|TRBV29-1|TRBJ1-3
CSVAGRRNTIYF
TGCAGCGTAGCGGGACGGAGAAACACCATATATTTT
>-|-|TRBV4-3|TRBJ1-2
CASSQDRGDGGYTF
TGCGCCAGCAGCCAAGATCGGGGGGACGGTGGCTACACCTTC
>TRBD1|-|TRBV18|TRBJ1-5
CASSPIMGQGQPQHF
TGTGCCAGCTCACCAATTATGGGACAGGGTCAGCCCCAGCATTTT
>-|-|TRBV6-2/TRBV6-3|TRBJ1-2
CASSYGGQPYGYTF
TGTGCCAGCAGTTACGGCGGACAGCCCTATGGCTACACCTTC
>TRBD2|-|TRBV5-1|TRBJ2-7
CASSLAHLAESSYEQYF
TGCGCCAGCAGCTTGGCCCACCTAGCGGAGTCCTCCTACGAGCAGTACTTC
>-|-|TRBV24-1|TRBJ2-7
CATSDHYEQYF
TGTGCCACCAGTGACCATTACGAGCAGTACTTC
>-|-|TRBV28|TRBJ1-3
CASGTVLSGNTIYF
TGTGCCAGCGGGACTGTGCTCTCTGGAAACACCATATATTTT
>-|-|TRBV4-3|TRBJ2-3
CASSQDAGFPSDTQYF
TGCGCCAGCAGCCAAGATGCCGGTTTTCCCTCAGATACGCAGTATTTT
>TRBD2|few|TRBV7-9|TRBJ2-3
CASSPLQASGTSTDTQYF
TGTGCCAGCAGCCCACTACAGGCGAGCGGGACTAGCACAGATACGCAGTATTTT
>-|-|TRBV5-1|TRBJ2-7
CASSLAKREVWYF
TGCGCCAGCAGCTTGGCTAAGAGGGAGGTCTGGTACTTC
>TRBD1|once|TRBV2|TRBJ1-1
CASSEQGESTEAFF
TGTGCCAGCAGTGAACAGGGGGAAAGCACTGAAGCTTTCTTT
>-|-|TRBV29-1|TRBJ1-1
CSVERWGQRNTEAFF
TGCAGCGTTGAGAGGTGGGGGCAGAGGAACACTGAAGCTTTCTTT
>-|-|TRBV6-2/TRBV6-3|TRBJ2-7
CASSYGQRASSYEQYF
TGTGCCAGCAGTTACGGGCAGCGGGCGAGCTCCTACGAGCAGTACTTC
>TRBD1|-|TRBV7-9|TRBJ1-2
CASAYRGDYGYTF
TGTGCCAGCGCTTACAGGGGCGACTATGGCTACACCTTC
>TRBD1|-|TRBV28|TRBJ2-7
CASSPPGQGQVYEQYF
TGTGCCAGCAGCCCCCCGGGACAGGGCCAGGTCTACGAGCAGTACTTC
>TRBD2|few|TRBV27|TRBJ2-7
CASTMGTSGRESGYEQYF
TGTGCCAGCACAATGGGGACTAGCGGGAGGGAATCTGGCTACGAGCAGTACTTC
>TRBD1|-|TRBV29-1|TRBJ2-5
CSARKDRGETQYF
TGCAGCGCCCGGAAGGACAGGGGCGAGACCCAGTACTTC
>-|-|TRBV7-6|TRBJ1-6
CASSLGFYSPLHF
TGTGCCAGCAGCTTAGGTTTCTATTCACCCCTCCACTTT
>-|-|TRBV7-9|TRBJ1-2
CASSREGVGGYTF
TGTGCCAGCAGTCGAGAAGGGGTCGGGGGCTACACCTTC